What follows is one T cell receptor (beta chain) and its context. A much larger clone sits a single nucleotide away, making a read error possible. This sample was taken from a study of T cells in Graves' hyperthyroidism and ophthalmopathy. Amplified TCR beta CDR3 regions came from RNA transcripts. The TCR CDR3 was amplified in a first-round RT-PCR using the HTBI primer set. TCRdb recomputed calls from the multiplex PCR reads with MiXCR, one row per CDR3 protein. The sample holds hundreds of thousands of distinct CDR3 sequences, around a third seen once. For the diagnoses, clinical symptoms, serum thyroxine and TRAb, thyroid ultrasound and orbital computed tomography were used. The sequencing input was blood. The source of this sequence is a woman in her thirties or forties with Graves' hyperthyroidism.

CDR3 residues: CASGPSWQETQYF. In DNA form, the CDR3 reads TGTGCCAGTGGTCCCTCGTGGCAAGAGACCCAGTACTTC. This chain uses TRBV19 with TRBJ2-5; the D is unclear. From germline, CDR1 is LNHDA and CDR2 SQIVND (reference sequence). CDR3 length equals 13 residues. Trimming stripped 8 bases from V and 2 bases from J, with 12 bases between.